This entry describes one T cell receptor (beta chain). The target antigen is unknown. The sample is drawn from a study of OX40 agonist ivuxolimab in advanced cancers. Overall study results and limits: CD8+ T cells averaged more expanded clones than CD4+. Clonal expansion was among the lowest in partial responders at 0.1-3.0 mg/kg, especially CD8+.

V lost 2 bases and J lost 8, with 19 bases in between. This CDR3 comprises 15 residues. Germline lookup yields CDR1 SGHAT and CDR2 FQDESV (reference sequence). The method was immunoSEQ multiplex PCR; TCRdb's version includes in-frame clones alone and lacks a portion of them. In the table there are about 48,000 clones, approximately 86% of which are singletons. The specimen was CD4+ or CD8+ T cells sorted from blood, collected in a trial of the OX40 agonist ivuxolimab. This clonotype was obtained from an adult with an advanced solid tumor such as melanoma, head and neck, liver or kidney cancer. The chain uses TRBV11-1 and TRBJ2-7, with a weak D call TRBD1 (5 bases). CDR3 amino acids: CASSLQGRAGLKQYF. In nucleotides, the CDR3 is TGTGCCAGCAGCTTACAAGGCAGGGCCGGCCTTAAGCAGTACTTC. Full variable domain (rest looked up from reference TRBV11-1 and TRBJ2-7): EAEVAQSPRYKITEKSQAVAFWCDPISGHATLYWYRQILGQGPELLVQFQDESVVDDSQLPKDRFSAERLKGVDSTLKIQPAELGDSAMYLCASSLQGRAGLKQYFGPGTRLTVT.